The next 7 T cell receptor beta chains were all read from a single sample in a study of T cells in Graves' hyperthyroidism and ophthalmopathy. TCR beta CDR3 region amplification was performed from RNA transcripts. Initially, a first-round RT-PCR of the TCR CDR3 employed the HTBI primer set. TCRdb reprocessed the multiplex PCR reads with MiXCR, giving one entry per CDR3 protein. The sample lists 560,000 or so distinct CDR3 sequences, 15% to 20% occurring once. Material: blood. Receptors originate from a middle-aged man with Graves' ophthalmopathy.

This clonotype was observed a few times. The chain recombines TRBV11-2 with TRBJ2-3, with a possible D match to TRBD1 (6 bases). This CDR3 comprises 16 residues. The V gene's germline CDR1 is SGHAT and CDR2 FQNNGV. V gave up 5 bases and J gave up 0 bases, with 15 bases separating them. The CDR3 DNA sequence: TGTGCCAGCAGCGGAGACAGGAGAGGTAGCACAGATACGCAGTATTTT. Translated, it gives CASSGDRRGSTDTQYF. Filled out from reference TRBV11-2 and TRBJ2-3, the complete variable domain reads EAGVAQSPRYKIIEKRQSVAFWCNPISGHATLYWYQQILGQGPKLLIQFQNNGVVDDSQLPKDRFSAERLKGVDSTLKIQPAKLEDSAVYLCASSGDRRGSTDTQYFGPGTRLTVL.

The chain has TRBV19 and TRBJ1-5; tentative D call: TRBD1 (6 bases). The CDR3 length is 14 residues. V lost 5 bases, J lost 5 bases, and 13 bases lay in between. The germline V gene has CDR1 LNHDA and CDR2 SQIVND (reference sequence). CDR3 bases: TGTGCCAGTAGTGGGACAATCTCTCATCAGCCCCAGCATTTT. Translated, it gives CASSGTISHQPQHF.

This sequence joins TRBV9 and TRBJ2-3, with D perhaps given as TRBD1 or TRBD2 (6 bases each). The CDR3 length is 14 residues. Germline loops: CDR1 SGDLS, CDR2 YYNGEE. The germline V and J ends were trimmed by 3 bases and 5 bases, with 13 bases remaining between them. This chain's CDR3 is CASSGGAFEDTQYF. The CDR3 bases are TGTGCCAGCAGCGGGGGGGCCTTTGAAGATACGCAGTATTTT.

This clonotype was detected only a few times. The chain has TRBV5-1 and TRBJ1-4, with a weak D call TRBD1 (5 bases). The CDR3 contains 15 residues. Looked up from germline, CDR1 is SGHRS and CDR2 is YFSETQ. V lost 3 bases, J lost 7 bases, and 16 bases lay in between. CDR3 protein: CASSSQDPGGEKLFF. Here the CDR3 DNA reads TGCGCCAGCAGCTCACAGGACCCGGGAGGTGAAAAACTGTTTTTT.

This clonotype occurred many times. The chain carries TRBV7-9 and TRBJ1-1; 8 bases align to TRBD1. V lost 3 bases, J lost 4 bases, and 7 bases stayed unmatched. Looked up from germline, CDR1 is SEHNR and CDR2 is FQNEAQ (reference sequence). The CDR3 sequence is 15 residues long. The CDR3 protein is CASSFTGGSSTEAFF. For the CDR3, the DNA is TGTGCCAGCAGCTTTACAGGGGGTTCGTCCACTGAAGCTTTCTTT.

The V call is TRBV9, the J call TRBJ2-3; D gene ambiguous. Trimming left V 0 bases short and J 7 bases short, with 18 bases between. The CDR3 runs to 16 residues. Germline-derived CDR1 and CDR2 are SGDLS and YYNGEE. The CDR3 loop is CASSVVSDLSAHTQYF. The CDR3 DNA reads TGTGCCAGCAGCGTAGTTTCGGATCTTTCGGCACATACGCAGTATTTT.

This clonotype has a handful of counts. The rearrangement links TRBV28 to TRBJ1-1; D is undetermined. CDR3 length equals 16 residues. Trimming removed 3 bases at V and 1 base at J, with 15 bases between. Germline V gene data show CDR1 as MDHEN and CDR2 as SYDVKM. CDR3 sequence: CASSLGPPETNTEAFF. CDR3 bases: TGTGCCAGCAGTTTGGGCCCTCCCGAGACGAACACTGAAGCTTTCTTT. Together with reference TRBV28 and TRBJ1-1, the CDR3 gives the full variable domain: DVKVTQSSRYLVKRTGEKVFLECVQDMDHENMFWYRQDPGLGLRLIYFSYDVKMKEKGDIPEGYSVSREKKERFSLILESASTNQTSMYLCASSLGPPETNTEAFFGQGTRLTVV.